The 5 T cell receptor beta chains below were found in one sample sequenced in a study of blood T cell repertoires in COVID-19. Sequencing was performed with immunoSEQ multiplex PCR; in TCRdb, only in-frame clones are kept and a portion is missing. The table shows approximately 300,000 clones, with more than 85% occurring only once. Input material: PBMCs or T cells enriched from blood (not recorded which). The receptor source for this set is a woman aged 25-40 years who had recovered from COVID-19.

This rearrangement joins TRBV19 to TRBJ1-1; D is perhaps TRBD1 (6 bases). Germline loops: CDR1 LNHDA, CDR2 SQIVND (reference sequence). The ends were cut back, 4 bases at V and 2 bases at J, with 11 bases in the middle. The CDR3 totals 14 residues. DNA for the CDR3: TGTGCCAGTAGTACGACAGGTACCAACACTGAAGCTTTCTTT. Translation gives CASSTTGTNTEAFF.

This chain uses TRBV7-3 with TRBJ2-7; 10 nucleotides align to TRBD1. This CDR3 has 13 residues. The trim removed 5 bases at V and 4 bases at J, leaving 2 bases unmatched. CDR1 and CDR2 from the germline V gene are SGHTA and FQGTGA. CDR3 residues: CASSPGQGYEQYF. The CDR3 region has the DNA TGTGCCAGCAGCCCGGGACAGGGGTACGAGCAGTACTTC.

The chain combines TRBV6-5 with TRBJ2-5, with 8 bases aligning to TRBD2. V lost 6 bases and J lost 0; bases outside the gene matches: 3. Germline loops: CDR1 MNHEY, CDR2 SVGAGI. CDR3 size: 14 residues. The CDR3 sequence is CASRREGNQETQYF. The CDR3 DNA follows: TGTGCCAGCAGACGGGAGGGGAACCAAGAGACCCAGTACTTC.

This chain uses TRBV10-3 with TRBJ1-5; no firm D call. This CDR3 is 12 amino acids long. Germline-derived CDR1 and CDR2 are ENHRY and SYGVKD. V gave up 4 bases and J gave up 5 bases, with 6 bases separating them. In nucleotides, the CDR3 is TGTGCCATCAGTGGTTCGGATCAGCCCCAGCATTTT. Its translation: CAISGSDQPQHF.

The chain employs TRBV18 and TRBJ2-2; 9 bases are a match to TRBD1. CDR3 length equals 15 residues. J was trimmed by 4 bases and V by 8 bases; bases with no gene match: 8. Germline lookup yields CDR1 KGHSH and CDR2 LQKENI. Here the CDR3 reads CASALQGAVTGELFF. The CDR3 nucleotides are TGTGCCAGCGCACTACAGGGGGCTGTCACCGGGGAGCTGTTTTTT.